A selection of T cell receptor beta chains follows, all from one sample in a study of T cells in Graves' hyperthyroidism and ophthalmopathy. Using its own MiXCR run on the multiplex PCR reads, TCRdb lists one record per CDR3 protein. The repertoire includes 490,000 or so distinct CDR3 sequences, more than 15% of them detected once, and 25% to 30% sits in the top ten. Sequencing input: blood. These receptors were collected from a woman aged 25 to 39 with Graves' ophthalmopathy. Both conserved end residues are part of each CDR3. A D gene is named only where the DNA matches it firmly. Where a row states a size, it is once, few, many or the class of an expanded clone; other rows omit it.

15	TRBV6-2/TRBV6-3	-	TRBD1	TRBJ1-5	CVSSRTGVSNQPQHF	TGTGTCAGCAGCAGGACAGGGGTGAGCAATCAGCCCCAGCATTTT
14	TRBV7-3	few	-	TRBJ2-2	CASSFGGITGELFF	TGTGCCAGCAGCTTCGGCGGTATCACCGGGGAGCTGTTTTTT
16	TRBV29-1	many	TRBD2	TRBJ2-7	CSVGRTSGIISYEQYF	TGCAGCGTTGGAAGGACTAGCGGGATTATTTCCTACGAGCAGTACTTC
15	TRBV5-5	-	TRBD2	TRBJ2-2	CASSLFLAGAGELFF	TGTGCCAGCAGCTTGTTTCTAGCGGGGGCCGGGGAGCTGTTTTTT
13	TRBV30	few	-	TRBJ1-2	CAWSVNAAAADTF	TGTGCCTGGAGTGTAAATGCTGCCGCAGCTGACACCTTC
18	TRBV24-1	-	TRBD2	TRBJ2-2	CATSDYKGLAMNTGELFF	TGTGCCACCAGTGATTACAAGGGACTAGCGATGAACACCGGGGAGCTGTTTTTT
16	TRBV4-3	many	TRBD1	TRBJ1-2	CASSPSGDRINYGYTF	TGCGCCAGCAGCCCGTCAGGGGACAGGATTAACTATGGCTACACCTTC
15	TRBV7-8	-	TRBD2	TRBJ2-1	CASSLRSGGYNEQLF	TGTGCCAGCAGCTTACGGAGCGGGGGCTACAATGAGCAGCTCTTC
13	TRBV28	-	-	TRBJ2-2	CASSIYEGGELFF	TGTGCCAGCAGTATTTATGAGGGCGGGGAGCTGTTTTTT
16	TRBV15	few	-	TRBJ1-3	CATSRDLVGTGNTIYF	TGTGCCACCAGCAGAGATTTGGTAGGGACTGGAAACACCATATATTTT
13	TRBV6-2/TRBV6-3	-	-	TRBJ2-7	CASEGRASYEQYF	TGTGCCAGCGAAGGCAGAGCCTCCTACGAGCAGTACTTC
19	TRBV7-3	many	TRBD2	TRBJ2-6	CASSPPSTSGGPGANVLTF	TGTGCCAGCAGCCCGCCCTCGACTAGCGGGGGACCTGGGGCCAACGTCCTGACTTTC
16	TRBV3-1	many	-	TRBJ2-1	CASSQGQLGPYNEQFF	TGTGCCAGCAGCCAAGGTCAACTAGGTCCCTACAATGAGCAGTTCTTC
23	TRBV28	many	-	TRBJ2-1	CASSFGRDFSVGRILSSYNEQFF	TGTGCCAGCAGTTTTGGTAGGGACTTCTCGGTGGGGCGGATTTTAAGCTCCTACAATGAGCAGTTCTTC
17	TRBV3-1	many	TRBD1	TRBJ1-5	CASSPKPPGQGRQPQHF	TGTGCCAGCAGCCCAAAGCCCCCGGGACAGGGACGTCAGCCCCAGCATTTT
16	TRBV6-1	few	TRBD1	TRBJ2-7	CASSEATGTGIYEQYF	TGTGCCAGCAGTGAAGCTACCGGGACAGGGATCTACGAGCAGTACTTC
14	TRBV6-2/TRBV6-3	few	-	TRBJ1-1	CASSYSISNTEAFF	TGTGCCAGCAGTTACTCGATCTCGAACACTGAAGCTTTCTTT
13	TRBV7-3	many	-	TRBJ1-1	CASSSGPNTEAFF	TGTGCCAGCAGCTCGGGACCTAACACTGAAGCTTTCTTT
19	TRBV15	many	TRBD2	TRBJ2-2	CATSRVRTLAGDKSGELFF	TGTGCCACCAGCAGAGTTCGAACTCTAGCGGGAGACAAATCCGGGGAGCTGTTTTTT
17	TRBV2	many	TRBD1	TRBJ2-3	CASSGPVRQGARDTQYF	TGTGCCAGCAGTGGCCCTGTCCGGCAGGGGGCTAGAGATACGCAGTATTTT
15	TRBV7-2	few	-	TRBJ2-2	CASSLDPWGVGELFF	TGTGCCAGCAGCTTAGATCCGTGGGGGGTAGGGGAGCTGTTTTTT
13	TRBV5-1	many	-	TRBJ2-1	CASSLDHSREQFF	TGCGCCAGCAGCTTGGACCATAGTCGAGAGCAGTTCTTC
17	TRBV15	many	TRBD2	TRBJ2-1	CATSRQRTSGRGDEQFF	TGTGCCACCAGCAGACAAAGGACTAGCGGGAGAGGGGATGAGCAGTTCTTC
13	TRBV28	few	TRBD1	TRBJ1-2	CASSQTGLKGYTF	TGTGCCAGCAGCCAGACAGGGTTGAAGGGCTACACCTTC
15	TRBV12-3/TRBV12-4	-	-	TRBJ1-4	CASSFSQGRSEKLFF	TGTGCCAGCAGTTTCTCACAGGGTAGGAGCGAAAAACTGTTTTTT
15	TRBV3-2	few	-	TRBJ2-7	CASSVPSLRRGEQYF	TGTGCCAGCAGCGTTCCTTCTTTACGCAGGGGCGAGCAGTACTTC
14	TRBV4-1	-	-	TRBJ1-1	CASSRPQARRGAFF	TGCGCCAGCAGCCGACCACAGGCACGCCGTGGGGCTTTCTTT
14	TRBV19	-	-	TRBJ1-5	CASSIGRGNQPQHF	TGTGCCAGTAGTATAGGCAGGGGAAATCAGCCCCAGCATTTT
13	TRBV12-3/TRBV12-4	many	-	TRBJ1-1	CASSLARQTEAFF	TGTGCCAGCAGTTTAGCGAGGCAGACTGAAGCTTTCTTT
14	TRBV5-4	-	-	TRBJ2-7	CASSSVAQMGEQYF	TGTGCCAGCAGCTCAGTCGCCCAAATGGGCGAGCAGTACTTC
13	TRBV30	many	-	TRBJ2-5	CAWSAELRETQYF	TGTGCCTGGAGCGCCGAGTTAAGAGAGACCCAGTACTTC